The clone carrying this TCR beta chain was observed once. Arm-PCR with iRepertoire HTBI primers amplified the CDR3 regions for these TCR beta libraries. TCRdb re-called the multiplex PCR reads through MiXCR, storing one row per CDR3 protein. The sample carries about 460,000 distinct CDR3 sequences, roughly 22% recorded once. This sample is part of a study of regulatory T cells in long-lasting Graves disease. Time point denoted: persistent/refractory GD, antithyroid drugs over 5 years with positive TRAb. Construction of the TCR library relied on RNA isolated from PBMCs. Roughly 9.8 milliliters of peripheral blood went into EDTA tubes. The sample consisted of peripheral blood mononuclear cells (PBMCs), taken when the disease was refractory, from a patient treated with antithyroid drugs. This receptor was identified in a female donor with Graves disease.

The CDR3 DNA is TGTGCCTGGAGTTACGGGGTTGGGGCCAACGTCCTGACTTTC. Encoded protein: CAWSYGVGANVLTF. The V call is TRBV30, the J call TRBJ2-6; perhaps TRBD2 as D (5 bases). Trimming removed 2 bases from V and 3 bases from J, with 8 bases in between. In germline, CDR1 is GTSNPN, CDR2 SVGIG (reference sequence). The CDR3 consists of 14 residues.